This TCR beta chain was captured by sequencing in a study of vaccination effects on CD4 cells after COVID-19. General study findings and limits: Whether induced by infection or by vaccine, clones showed marked clonal contraction late after vaccination.

A note on this clone: Antigen specificity is unknown.

The germline V gene encodes CDR1 KGHSH and CDR2 LQKENI. Unmatched junction bases numbered 7, after V lost 3 bases and J lost 7 bases. The CDR3 totals 16 residues. Method: immunoSEQ multiplex PCR; TCRdb's copy keeps in-frame clones and lacks some. The repertoire holds roughly 25,000 clones, about 72% seen once, with around 12% in the top ten. Viral peptide pools were used in the ViraFEST assay to expand antigen-specific CD4+ T cells, and sequencing came afterward. Once cultured for approximately eleven days, the cells underwent separation to obtain CD4+ T cells. Nucleocapsid antibodies were negative in the vaccine recipients, who had never had SARS-CoV-2 infection. Peptides at around 10 ug/ml and IL-2 at about 10 IU/ml were added to about 2 million PBMC per well. Cells had half their medium changed to IL-2 medium on days 3 and 7.

The sequencing here drew on CD4+ T cells from PBMCs cultured with HCoV-OC43 spike peptides, taken before COVID-19 vaccination. The subset denotes: HCoV-OC43 spike overlapping peptide pool stimulation. This receptor was obtained from a human donor who received a COVID-19 vaccine. This chain uses TRBV18 with TRBJ1-6; 9 positions match TRBD1. The CDR3 DNA is TGTGCCAGCTCACCGGGAGACAGGGGGGGCAATTCACCCCTCCACTTT. Translation: CASSPGDRGGNSPLHF.